These 13 T cell receptor beta chains were all obtained from the same sample, sequenced in a study of Graves' ophthalmopathy and Graves' hyperthyroidism. Amplification of the TCR beta CDR3 regions used RNA transcripts (as template). The first round was an RT-PCR with HTBI primers, and the second round was a multiplex PCR. Via MiXCR, TCRdb re-called the multiplex PCR reads, giving one row per CDR3 protein. The sample contains approximately 480,000 distinct CDR3 sequences, around an eighth of which appear only once. The specimen sequenced was blood. The receptors come from a woman in her twenties or thirties with Graves' ophthalmopathy.

This clonotype was counted once. Possible read error: a much larger clone is one base away. V usage is TRBV12-3 or TRBV12-4 and J usage is TRBJ2-2; D perhaps matches TRBD2 (5 bases). The length of the CDR3 is 15 residues. The CDR3 nucleotides are TGTGCCAGCAGTTTCTTGACCCTTCACACCGGGGAGCTGTGTTTT. This sequence encodes CASSFLTLHTGELCF.

This clonotype showed up just a few times. The CDR3 DNA reads TGCGCCAGCAGCCAAGTTAGTTTGATAGAGACCCAGTACTTC. As protein: CASSQVSLIETQYF. The gene calls are TRBV4-1 and TRBJ2-5; D gene ambiguous. This CDR3 spans 14 amino acids. CDR1 is MGHRA and CDR2 is YSYEKL in the germline V gene. V was pared by 1 base and J by 4 bases, with 10 bases between.

This clonotype was recorded many times. The rearrangement links TRBV4-1 to TRBJ2-4; perhaps TRBD2 as D (6 bases). The V gene lost 1 base and the J gene lost 1 base, with 11 bases spanning the gap. Per the germline V gene, CDR1 is MGHRA and CDR2 is YSYEKL. The CDR3 loop spans 16 amino acids. CDR3 residues: CASSQAGGTAKNIQYF. The CDR3 coding sequence is TGCGCCAGCAGCCAAGCCGGGGGTACGGCCAAAAACATTCAGTACTTC.

This clonotype occurred many times. V usage is TRBV6-1 and J usage is TRBJ1-2; D perhaps matches TRBD1 (5 bases). The germline V gene has CDR1 MNHNS and CDR2 SASEGT. CDR3 length: 12 amino acids. V was shortened by 6 bases and J by 2 bases, with 7 bases between the two germline ends. CDR3 sequence reads: CASRRDNYGYTF. The CDR3 DNA reads TGTGCCAGCAGGCGGGACAACTATGGCTACACCTTC.

This clonotype has ten or more counts. The chain combines TRBV12-3 or TRBV12-4 with TRBJ1-2; no firm D call. The CDR3 has 13 residues. V was trimmed by 10 bases and J by 8 bases, leaving 20 bases between them. The CDR3 here is CANLDSQVGGYTF. CDR3 bases: TGTGCCAACCTTGATTCTCAGGTCGGCGGCTACACCTTC.

This clonotype was observed many times. Germline and junction disagree at one end, which may indicate a read error. V and J are TRBV19 and TRBJ1-2, with D perhaps TRBD1 (5 bases). This CDR3 comprises 14 residues. Germline V gene sequence: CDR1 LNHDA, CDR2 SQIVND (reference sequence). The CDR3 spells CASSGPGIGYGHTF. The CDR3 coding sequence is TGTGCCAGTAGTGGGCCAGGGATCGGCTATGGCCACACCTTC.

This clonotype showed up just a few times. The chain carries TRBV11-1 and TRBJ2-7, with TRBD2 as a possible D gene (7 bases). V was trimmed by 5 bases and J by 3 bases, leaving 23 bases between them. Per the germline V gene, CDR1 is SGHAT and CDR2 is FQDESV (reference sequence). This CDR3 contains 17 residues. This chain's CDR3 is CASSPSRGAGENYEQYF. The CDR3 coding sequence is TGTGCCAGCAGCCCATCTCGGGGGGCAGGGGAGAACTACGAGCAGTACTTC.

This clonotype was observed at least ten times. The V call is TRBV12-3 or TRBV12-4, the J call TRBJ2-5; D is unclear. V lost 2 bases and J lost 4, with 8 bases in between. There are 13 residues in the CDR3. The DNA of the CDR3 is TGTGCCAGCAGTTTACGAGCGAGAGAGACCCAGTACTTC. It encodes CASSLRARETQYF.

V is TRBV18 and J is TRBJ2-7; D may be TRBD1 (6 bases). V lost 3 bases and J 0 bases, leaving 12 bases between the germline ends. The CDR3 contains 15 residues. Germline CDR1 is KGHSH and CDR2 is LQKENI. The CDR3 nucleotides read TGTGCCAGCTCACCGCAGGGGTGGAACTCCTACGAGCAGTACTTC. This sequence encodes CASSPQGWNSYEQYF.

This clonotype was found many times. This chain connects TRBV20-1 to TRBJ2-5; D call uncertain. Per germline, CDR1 DFQATT and CDR2 SNEGSKA (reference sequence). V was clipped by 0 bases and J by 2 bases, with 19 bases between them. The CDR3 has 17 residues. In DNA form, the CDR3 reads TGCAGTGCTAGAGATCACCAAGCAAGAGGCTATCAAGAGACCCAGTACTTC. This gives the protein CSARDHQARGYQETQYF.

This clonotype appeared many times. V is TRBV4-1 and J is TRBJ1-1, with D possibly matching TRBD1 (5 bases). The V end lost 5 bases, the J end lost 6 bases, and 16 bases lay between the germline ends. Germline CDR1 MGHRA, CDR2 YSYEKL. The CDR3 covers 14 residues. The CDR3 loop reads CASSEGDGRAEAFF. The CDR3 DNA follows: TGCGCCAGCAGCGAAGGGGACGGCCGCGCTGAAGCTTTCTTT.

This clonotype showed up many times. J is TRBJ2-7 and V is TRBV7-9; D is possibly TRBD2 (5 bases). The length of the CDR3 is 14 residues. Trimming removed 5 bases at V and 6 bases at J, with 17 bases between. Germline V gene lookup returns CDR1 SEHNR and CDR2 FQNEAQ (reference sequence). CDR3 residues: CASSPAQRVREQYF. In nucleotides, the CDR3 is TGTGCCAGCAGCCCCGCCCAGAGGGTTCGCGAGCAGTACTTC.

The sample holds many counts of this clonotype. V is TRBV6-5 and J is TRBJ2-2; D ambiguous. V was trimmed by 2 bases and J by 6 bases, leaving 7 bases between them. Germline V gives CDR1 MNHEY, CDR2 SVGAGI. This CDR3 comprises 13 residues. CDR3 amino acids: CASSYRESGELFF. CDR3 nucleotide sequence: TGTGCCAGCAGTTACCGTGAATCCGGGGAGCTGTTTTTT.